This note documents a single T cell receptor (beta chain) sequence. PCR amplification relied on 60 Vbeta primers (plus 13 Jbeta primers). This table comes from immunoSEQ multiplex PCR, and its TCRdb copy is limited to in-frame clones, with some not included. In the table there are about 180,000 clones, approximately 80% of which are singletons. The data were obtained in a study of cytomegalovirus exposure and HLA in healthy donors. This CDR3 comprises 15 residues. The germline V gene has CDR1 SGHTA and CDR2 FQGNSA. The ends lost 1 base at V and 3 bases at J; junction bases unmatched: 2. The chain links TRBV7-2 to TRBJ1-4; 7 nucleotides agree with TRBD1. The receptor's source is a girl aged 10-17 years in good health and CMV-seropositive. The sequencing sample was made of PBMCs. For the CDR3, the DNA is TGTGCCAGCAGCTTAGGGGACAGAGCTAATGAAAAACTGTTTTTT. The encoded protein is CASSLGDRANEKLFF. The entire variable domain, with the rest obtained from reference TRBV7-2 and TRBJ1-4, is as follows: GAGVSQSPSNKVTEKGKDVELRCDPISGHTALYWYRQSLGQGLEFLIYFQGNSAPDKSGLPSDRFSAERTGGSVSTLTIQRTQQEDSAVYLCASSLGDRANEKLFFGSGTQLSVL.